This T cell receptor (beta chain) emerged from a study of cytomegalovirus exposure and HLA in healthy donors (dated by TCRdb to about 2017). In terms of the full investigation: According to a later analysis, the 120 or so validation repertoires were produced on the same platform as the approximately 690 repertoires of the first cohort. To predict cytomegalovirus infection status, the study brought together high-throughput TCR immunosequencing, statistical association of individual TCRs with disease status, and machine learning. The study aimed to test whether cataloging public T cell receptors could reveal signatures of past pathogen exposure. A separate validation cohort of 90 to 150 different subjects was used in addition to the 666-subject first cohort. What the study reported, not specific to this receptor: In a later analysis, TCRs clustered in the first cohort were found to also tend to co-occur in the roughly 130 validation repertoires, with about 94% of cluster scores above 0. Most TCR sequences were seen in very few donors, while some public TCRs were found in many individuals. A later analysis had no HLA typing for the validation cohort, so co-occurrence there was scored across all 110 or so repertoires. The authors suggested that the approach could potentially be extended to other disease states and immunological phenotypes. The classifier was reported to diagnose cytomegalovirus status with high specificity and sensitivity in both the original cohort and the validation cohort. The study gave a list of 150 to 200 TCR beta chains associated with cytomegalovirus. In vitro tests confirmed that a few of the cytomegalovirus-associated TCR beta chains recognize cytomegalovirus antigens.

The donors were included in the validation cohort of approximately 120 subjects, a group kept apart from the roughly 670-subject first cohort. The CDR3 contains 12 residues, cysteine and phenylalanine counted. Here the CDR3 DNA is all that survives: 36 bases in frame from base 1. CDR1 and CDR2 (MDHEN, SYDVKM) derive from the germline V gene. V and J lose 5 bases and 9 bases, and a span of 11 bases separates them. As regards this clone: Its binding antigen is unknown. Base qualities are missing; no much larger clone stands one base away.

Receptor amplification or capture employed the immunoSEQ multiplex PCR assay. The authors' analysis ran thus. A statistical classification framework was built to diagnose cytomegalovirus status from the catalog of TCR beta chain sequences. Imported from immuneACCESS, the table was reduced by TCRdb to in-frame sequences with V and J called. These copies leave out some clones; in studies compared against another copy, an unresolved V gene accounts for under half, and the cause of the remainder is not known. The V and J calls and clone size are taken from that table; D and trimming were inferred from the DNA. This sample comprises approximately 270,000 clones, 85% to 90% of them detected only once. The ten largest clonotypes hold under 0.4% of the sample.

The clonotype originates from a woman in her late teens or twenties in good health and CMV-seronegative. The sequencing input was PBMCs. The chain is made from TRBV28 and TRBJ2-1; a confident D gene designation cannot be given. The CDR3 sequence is CASSPTPSEQFF. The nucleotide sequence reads TGTGCCAGCAGTCCCACCCCCAGTGAGCAGTTCTTC.